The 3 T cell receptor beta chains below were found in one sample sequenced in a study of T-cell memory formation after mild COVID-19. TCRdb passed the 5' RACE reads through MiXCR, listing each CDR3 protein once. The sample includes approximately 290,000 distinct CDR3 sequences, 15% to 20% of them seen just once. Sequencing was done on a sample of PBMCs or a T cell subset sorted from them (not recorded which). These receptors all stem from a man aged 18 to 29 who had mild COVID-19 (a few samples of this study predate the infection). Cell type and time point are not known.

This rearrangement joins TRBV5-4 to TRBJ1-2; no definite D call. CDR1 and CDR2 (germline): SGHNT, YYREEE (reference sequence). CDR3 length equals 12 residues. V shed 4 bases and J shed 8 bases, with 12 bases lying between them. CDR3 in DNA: TGTGCCAGCAGCCGTAGCCCCGGAGGCTACACCTTC. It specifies CASSRSPGGYTF.

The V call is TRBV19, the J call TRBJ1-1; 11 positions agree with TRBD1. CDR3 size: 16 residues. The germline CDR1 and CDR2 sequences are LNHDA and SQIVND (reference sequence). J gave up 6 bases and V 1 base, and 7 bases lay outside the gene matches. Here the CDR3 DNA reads TGTGCCAGTAGTATAGCGCCGTGGGACAGGGGGTCTGAAGCTTTCTTT. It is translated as CASSIAPWDRGSEAFF.

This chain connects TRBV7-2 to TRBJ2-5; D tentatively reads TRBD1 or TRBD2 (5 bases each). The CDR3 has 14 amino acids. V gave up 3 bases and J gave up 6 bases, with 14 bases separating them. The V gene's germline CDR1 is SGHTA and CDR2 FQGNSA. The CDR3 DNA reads TGTGCCAGCAGCTTGTTGGGGCCGGGACAGACCCAGTACTTC. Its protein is CASSLLGPGQTQYF.